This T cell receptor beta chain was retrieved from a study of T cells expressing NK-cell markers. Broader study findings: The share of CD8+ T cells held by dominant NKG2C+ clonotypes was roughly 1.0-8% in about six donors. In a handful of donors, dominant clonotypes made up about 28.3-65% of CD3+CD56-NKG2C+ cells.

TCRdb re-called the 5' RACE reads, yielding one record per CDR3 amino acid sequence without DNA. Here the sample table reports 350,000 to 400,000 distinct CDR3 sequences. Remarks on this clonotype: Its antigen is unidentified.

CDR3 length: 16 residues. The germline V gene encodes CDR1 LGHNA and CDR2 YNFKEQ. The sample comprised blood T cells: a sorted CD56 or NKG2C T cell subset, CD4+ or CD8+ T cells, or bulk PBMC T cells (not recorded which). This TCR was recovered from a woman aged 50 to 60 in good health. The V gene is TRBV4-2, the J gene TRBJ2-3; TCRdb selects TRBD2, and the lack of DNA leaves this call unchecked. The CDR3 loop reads CASSPRSGSEADTQYF.